The 10 T cell receptor beta chains given below trace back to one sample, sequenced in a study of regulatory T cells in long-lasting Graves disease. To make TCR beta libraries, researchers used iRepertoire HTBI primers and Arm-PCR of CDR3 regions. MiXCR was run by TCRdb on the multiplex PCR reads, yielding one entry per CDR3 protein. The table has under 500,000 distinct CDR3 sequences, about 15% seen once; the top ten hold around 11%. The sample's time point: newly diagnosed GD, antithyroid drugs for less than 3 months. PBMCs provided the RNA from which the TCR library was made. This sample was shared with a second study, whose subject was T cells in Graves' hyperthyroidism and ophthalmopathy.

This specimen consisted of peripheral blood mononuclear cells (PBMCs), obtained at new diagnosis, from a patient treated with antithyroid drugs. Every receptor here comes from a young woman with Graves disease.

Note on this clonotype: This may be a read error, as it is one base from a much larger clone. V usage is TRBV2 and J usage is TRBJ2-2; 10 nucleotides agree with TRBD1. CDR1 and CDR2 (germline): SNHLY, FYNNEI. With V trimmed by 10 bases and J by 4 bases, 6 bases remained unmatched. CDR3 length: 14 amino acids. CDR3: CATRQGASTGELFF. CDR3 DNA: TGTGCCACAAGACAGGGGGCGAGCACCGGGGAGCTGTTTTTT.

This clonotype occurred many times. The chain carries TRBV10-3 and TRBJ2-5, with 8 bases matching TRBD1. V gave up 0 bases and J gave up 5 bases; unmatched junction bases: 2. The CDR3 sequence is 14 residues long. Germline V gene lookup returns CDR1 ENHRY and CDR2 SYGVKD. The CDR3 sequence is CAISESGQGETQYF. The CDR3 bases are TGTGCCATCAGTGAGTCCGGACAGGGTGAGACCCAGTACTTC.

This clonotype has at least ten counts. In nucleotides, the CDR3 is TGTGCCAGCAGCTATGGGACTAACGAGCAGTACTTC. As protein: CASSYGTNEQYF. The rearrangement links TRBV3-1 to TRBJ2-7; 7 nucleotides agree with TRBD2. J lost 5 bases, V lost 5 bases, and 3 bases had no gene match. The CDR3 is 12 residues long. CDR1 and CDR2 (germline): LGHDT, YNNKEL (reference sequence).

This clonotype was picked up many times. The V and J genes are TRBV9 and TRBJ1-5, with 7 nucleotides matching TRBD1. CDR1 SGDLS and CDR2 YYNGEE come from the germline V gene. CDR3 length: 16 amino acids. J was trimmed by 0 bases and V by 0 bases; bases with no gene match: 3. CDR3 sequence (DNA): TGTGCCAGCAGCGTAGCAGGGGGTTATAGCAATCAGCCCCAGCATTTT. Translation: CASSVAGGYSNQPQHF.

The chain joins TRBV19 to TRBJ2-1; TRBD2 matches 11 bases. This CDR3 contains 17 residues. Unmatched junction bases numbered 12, after V lost 8 bases and J lost 3 bases. CDR1 LNHDA and CDR2 SQIVND come from the germline V gene (reference sequence). CDR3 nucleotides: TGTGCCAGTCAGAAAGAATCTAGCGGGAGGCACTACAATGAGCAGTTCTTC. Its translation is CASQKESSGRHYNEQFF.

This clonotype was detected ten times or more. The chain couples TRBV18 to TRBJ1-4, with D perhaps TRBD1 (6 bases). The CDR3 covers 15 residues. Germline CDR1 and CDR2: KGHSH and LQKENI. With 3 bases removed from V and 3 bases from J, the gap between germline ends came to 11 bases. This CDR3 reads CASSPAGTPNEKLFF. CDR3 coding DNA: TGTGCCAGCTCACCGGCCGGGACACCTAATGAAAAACTGTTTTTT.

There are many counts of this clonotype. This chain connects TRBV20-1 to TRBJ2-7; D is possibly TRBD2 (6 bases). Germline CDR1 DFQATT, CDR2 SNEGSKA (reference sequence). V was cut by 5 bases and J by 3 bases, with 11 bases left in between. The CDR3 is made up of 12 amino acids. For the CDR3, the DNA is TGCAGTGCTTCGGGGGAGGACTACGAGCAGTACTTC. This sequence encodes CSASGEDYEQYF.

This clonotype was seen at least ten times. The V call is TRBV7-9, the J call TRBJ2-3; 8 nucleotides match TRBD2. Germline CDR1 and CDR2: SEHNR and FQNEAQ (reference sequence). V lost 7 bases to trimming and J lost 7 bases; unmatched junction nucleotides: 13. The CDR3 consists of 15 residues. CDR3 DNA sequence: TGTGCCAGCACCCCGGAAGGGACTAGAGGTAATACGCAGTATTTT. Translating gives CASTPEGTRGNTQYF.

This chain uses TRBV29-1 with TRBJ2-7, with 9 nucleotides matching TRBD2. Germline V gene lookup returns CDR1 SQVTM and CDR2 ANQGSEA. The CDR3 has 14 residues. Losses at the gene ends were 5 bases for V and 6 bases for J; bases not matched to a gene: 11. The CDR3 loop reads CSVKGSGSNAEQYF. The CDR3 region has the DNA TGCAGCGTTAAGGGTAGCGGGAGTAATGCCGAGCAGTACTTC.

J is TRBJ2-3 and V is TRBV5-1; D gene uncertain. Germline CDR1 reads SGHRS; CDR2 reads YFSETQ. The CDR3 sequence is 12 residues long. V shed 2 bases and J shed 4 bases, with 5 bases lying between them. In DNA form, the CDR3 reads TGCGCCAGCAGCTTACAACCAGATACGCAGTATTTT. It is translated as CASSLQPDTQYF.